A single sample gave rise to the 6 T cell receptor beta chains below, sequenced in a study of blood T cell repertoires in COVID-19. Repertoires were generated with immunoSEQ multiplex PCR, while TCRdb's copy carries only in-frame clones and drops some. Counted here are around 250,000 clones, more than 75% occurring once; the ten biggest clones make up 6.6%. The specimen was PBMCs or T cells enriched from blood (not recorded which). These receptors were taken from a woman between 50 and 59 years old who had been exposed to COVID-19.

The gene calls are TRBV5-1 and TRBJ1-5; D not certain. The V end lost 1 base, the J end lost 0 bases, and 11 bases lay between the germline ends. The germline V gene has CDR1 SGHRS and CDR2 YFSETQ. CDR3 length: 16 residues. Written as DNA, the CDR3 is TGCGCCAGCAGCTTGACCGGGAAATATAGCAATCAGCCCCAGCATTTT. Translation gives CASSLTGKYSNQPQHF.

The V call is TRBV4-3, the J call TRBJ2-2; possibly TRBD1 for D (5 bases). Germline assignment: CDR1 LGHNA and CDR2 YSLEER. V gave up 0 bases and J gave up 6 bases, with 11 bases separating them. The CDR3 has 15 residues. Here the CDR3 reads CASSQDGATAGELFF. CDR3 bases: TGCGCCAGCAGCCAAGATGGAGCGACAGCCGGGGAGCTGTTTTTT.

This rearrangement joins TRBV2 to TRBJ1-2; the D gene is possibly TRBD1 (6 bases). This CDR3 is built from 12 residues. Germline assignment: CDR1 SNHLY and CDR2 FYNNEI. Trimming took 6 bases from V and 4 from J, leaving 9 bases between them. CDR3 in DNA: TGTGCCAGCAGGATGGACAGCTATGGCTACACCTTC. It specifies CASRMDSYGYTF. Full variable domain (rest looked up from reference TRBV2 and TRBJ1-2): EPEVTQTPSHQVTQMGQEVILRCVPISNHLYFYWYRQILGQKVEFLVSFYNNEISEKSEIFDDQFSVERPDGSNFTLKIRSTKLEDSAMYFCASRMDSYGYTFGSGTRLTVV.

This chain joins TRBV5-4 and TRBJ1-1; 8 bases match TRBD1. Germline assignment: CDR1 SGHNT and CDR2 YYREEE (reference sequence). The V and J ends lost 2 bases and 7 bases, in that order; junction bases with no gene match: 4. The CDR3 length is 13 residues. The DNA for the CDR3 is TGTGCCAGCAGCTTTGGACAGGGCCTTGAAGCTTTCTTT. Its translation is CASSFGQGLEAFF. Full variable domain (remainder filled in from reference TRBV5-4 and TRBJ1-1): ETGVTQSPTHLIKTRGQQVTLRCSSQSGHNTVSWYQQALGQGPQFIFQYYREEENGRGNFPPRFSGLQFPNYSSELNVNALELDDSALYLCASSFGQGLEAFFGQGTRLTVV.

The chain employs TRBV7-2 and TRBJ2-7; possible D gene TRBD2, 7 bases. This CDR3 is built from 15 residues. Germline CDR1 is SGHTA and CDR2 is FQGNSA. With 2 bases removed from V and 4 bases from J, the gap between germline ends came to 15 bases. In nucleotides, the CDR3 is TGTGCCAGCAGCTTACGGGACGGGGGGCGGTACGAGCAGTACTTC. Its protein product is CASSLRDGGRYEQYF. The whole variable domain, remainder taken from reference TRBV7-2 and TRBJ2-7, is GAGVSQSPSNKVTEKGKDVELRCDPISGHTALYWYRQSLGQGLEFLIYFQGNSAPDKSGLPSDRFSAERTGGSVSTLTIQRTQQEDSAVYLCASSLRDGGRYEQYFGPGTRLTVT.

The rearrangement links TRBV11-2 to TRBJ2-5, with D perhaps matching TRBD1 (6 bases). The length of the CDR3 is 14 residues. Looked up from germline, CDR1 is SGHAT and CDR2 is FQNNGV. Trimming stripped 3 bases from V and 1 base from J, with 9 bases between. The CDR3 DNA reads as TGTGCCAGCAGCTTTTACAGGGCCCAAGAGACCCAGTACTTC. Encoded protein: CASSFYRAQETQYF. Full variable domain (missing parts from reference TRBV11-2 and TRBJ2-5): EAGVAQSPRYKIIEKRQSVAFWCNPISGHATLYWYQQILGQGPKLLIQFQNNGVVDDSQLPKDRFSAERLKGVDSTLKIQPAKLEDSAVYLCASSFYRAQETQYFGPGTRLLVL.